This T cell receptor beta chain was captured by sequencing in a study of T cell repertoires in aging, cancer and after chemotherapy. In the study overall: Donors were grouped into six age bands spanning 30 or younger through 70 or older.

Peripheral blood genomic DNA, not sorted cells or RNA, was the template. The CDR3 spans 14 residues. The V and J ends lost 9 bases and 1 base respectively, with 16 bases between them. CDR1 and CDR2 from the germline V gene are LNHDA and SQIVND (reference sequence). Multiplex touch-down PCR with TRB-A/B primers amplified rearranged V-D-J TRB sequences. One entry per CDR3 protein results from TCRdb running MiXCR on the multiplex PCR reads. Seen here are 3,500 to 5,000 distinct CDR3 sequences, 64% observed once, and the top ten hold around 28%. To note about this clonotype: What it binds is not known.

General study points: Healthy donors lost TCR diversity with age mainly through richness, cancer patients through richness and evenness.

Sequenced material: blood. This chain links TRBV19 with TRBJ2-7; no clear D gene. The sequence was obtained from a human donor with a solid tumor. The chain's CDR3 is CARDHADGSYEQYF. The CDR3 nucleotides read TGTGCCAGGGACCATGCGGACGGATCCTACGAGCAGTACTTC.